One and the same sample provided the 25 T cell receptor beta chains below, sequenced in a study of low-dose radiotherapy and immunotherapy resistance in tumors. A roughly 19-cycle PCR with a constant-region primer and V-primer adapter amplified TCRs. MiXCR, applied by TCRdb to the reads, yields one record per CDR3 protein. The sample lists some 52,000 distinct CDR3 sequences, approximately 35% occurring once. Time point given: after trial treatment. Indicated treatment: LDRT plus nivolumab, ipilimumab, low-dose cyclophosphamide and aspirin (RACIN trial). Source: PBMCs, taken after low-dose radiotherapy plus immunotherapy. Receptors were obtained from a male donor with rectosigmoid adenocarcinoma.

This clonotype was recorded many times. This chain connects TRBV25-1 to TRBJ1-1; possible D gene TRBD1, 6 bases. V lost 7 bases to trimming and J lost 5 bases, with 14 bases between them. The CDR3 runs to 13 residues. Germline CDR1 reads MGHDK; CDR2 reads SYGVNS. The CDR3 DNA sequence: TGTGCCAGCACCGCCACAGGGCTTACTGAAGCTTTCTTT. Protein sequence: CASTATGLTEAFF.

The sample holds a few counts of this clonotype. The chain employs TRBV29-1 and TRBJ1-1; no clear D gene. The CDR3 spans 12 residues. Trimming took off 5 bases at V and 1 base at J, with 8 bases between the two ends. The V gene's germline CDR1 is SQVTM and CDR2 ANQGSEA. The CDR3: CSVQIKNTEAFF. In DNA, the CDR3 is TGCAGCGTTCAAATAAAGAACACTGAAGCTTTCTTT.

The chain has TRBV28 and TRBJ1-1; D is possibly TRBD1 (6 bases). Looked up from germline, CDR1 is MDHEN and CDR2 is SYDVKM. Deletions cut 6 bases from V and 8 bases from J, with 13 bases between. The length of the CDR3 is 12 residues. The chain's CDR3 is CASRFSGTEAFF. DNA of the CDR3: TGTGCCAGCAGGTTCTCCGGGACAGAAGCTTTCTTT. The variable domain in full, with the rest retrieved from reference TRBV28 and TRBJ1-1, is DVKVTQSSRYLVKRTGEKVFLECVQDMDHENMFWYRQDPGLGLRLIYFSYDVKMKEKGDIPEGYSVSREKKERFSLILESASTNQTSMYLCASRFSGTEAFFGQGTRLTVV.

Only a few counts were recorded for this clonotype. The chain links TRBV10-3 to TRBJ2-3; 7 nucleotides agree with TRBD1. The V gene end was trimmed by 6 bases and the J gene end by 12 bases; junction bases not matched to a gene: 6. Looked up from germline, CDR1 is ENHRY and CDR2 is SYGVKD. CDR3 length: 11 residues. As DNA, the CDR3 is TGTGCCATCAGGGGGGACAGTAACCAGTATTTT. Its translation: CAIRGDSNQYF.

The chain combines TRBV28 with TRBJ1-1; tentatively, D is TRBD1 (5 bases). The CDR3 runs to 16 residues. Trimming removed 3 bases from V and 0 bases from J, with 14 bases in between. Germline CDR1 MDHEN, CDR2 SYDVKM. CDR3 sequence reads: CASSLWGTKMNTEAFF. CDR3 nucleotide sequence: TGTGCCAGCAGTTTGTGGGGGACTAAAATGAACACTGAAGCTTTCTTT.

There are a few counts of this clonotype. The rearrangement uses TRBV21-1 and TRBJ1-1. TRBV21-1 is recorded as a pseudogene. This CDR3 region has 15 residues. The CDR3 reads CASSKLDSMNTEAFF. CDR3 nucleotides: TGTGCCAGCAGCAAACTAGACTCAATGAACACTGAAGCTTTCTTT.

This clonotype was counted ten times or more. This chain joins TRBV4-1 and TRBJ2-7; D is unclear. V lost 3 bases and J 0 bases, leaving 12 bases between the germline ends. Germline V gene sequence: CDR1 MGHRA, CDR2 YSYEKL. The CDR3 loop spans 15 amino acids. CDR3 residues: CASSQELLLSYEQYF. CDR3 in DNA: TGCGCCAGCAGCCAGGAGTTACTCCTCTCCTACGAGCAGTACTTC.

This clonotype was seen ten or more times. The rearrangement links TRBV7-2 to TRBJ1-5; 7 bases are shared with TRBD1. V trimming: 5 bases; J trimming: 3 bases; junction bases outside the gene matches: 4. CDR3 length: 14 residues. Germline CDR1 SGHTA, CDR2 FQGNSA. The DNA of the CDR3 is TGTGCCAGCAGCCCAGGGGGATTCAATCAGCCCCAGCATTTT. It specifies CASSPGGFNQPQHF.

This chain joins TRBV5-1 and TRBJ2-7, with unresolved D. From germline, CDR1 is SGHRS and CDR2 YFSETQ. The CDR3 is 15 residues long. Trimming left V 1 base short and J 0 bases short, with 11 bases between. The CDR3 DNA sequence: TGCGCCAGCAGCTTGCTGGGCCAGAGCTCCTACGAGCAGTACTTC. This sequence encodes CASSLLGQSSYEQYF.

This clonotype was recorded many times. The chain employs TRBV29-1 and TRBJ2-3, with D hard to call. V was trimmed by 6 bases and J by 4 bases, leaving 14 bases between them. Germline assignment: CDR1 SQVTM and CDR2 ANQGSEA. CDR3 length: 13 residues. Written as DNA, the CDR3 is TGCAGCGTCCCCCGGGTTGGGGCAGATACGCAGTATTTT. Translating it yields CSVPRVGADTQYF.

This clonotype has ten or more counts. The chain has TRBV19 and TRBJ2-7; TRBD1 aligns across 7 bases. This CDR3 has 13 amino acids. The germline CDR1 and CDR2 sequences are LNHDA and SQIVND (reference sequence). V dropped 8 bases and J dropped 1; count of bases not matched to a gene: 5. The CDR3, as DNA: TGTGCCAGTTCGGGACAGATTTCCTACGAGCAGTACTTC. Its translation is CASSGQISYEQYF.

In its sample, this clonotype was seen a few times. V usage is TRBV6-6 and J usage is TRBJ1-1, with D possibly matching TRBD1 (5 bases). The germline gives CDR1 MNHNY, CDR2 SVGAGI (reference sequence). The CDR3 has 17 amino acids. V lost 6 bases to trimming and J lost 6 bases, with 26 bases between them. The CDR3, as DNA: TGTGCCAGCAGAGACCAGGTCGGGGCAGGGTCAGCTTCTGAAGCTTTCTTT. Its translation is CASRDQVGAGSASEAFF.

This clonotype has ten or more counts. The chain is built from TRBV28 and TRBJ1-6; perhaps TRBD1 as D (6 bases). Germline CDR1 is MDHEN and CDR2 is SYDVKM. V was shortened by 11 bases and J by 5 bases, with 13 bases between the two germline ends. This CDR3 is 13 amino acids long. The CDR3 spells CAGGQTNNSPLHF. In DNA form, the CDR3 reads TGTGCCGGAGGACAGACTAATAATTCACCCCTCCACTTT.

This clonotype was counted at least ten times. The J gene is TRBJ2-3, the V gene TRBV6-2 or TRBV6-3; no firm D call. Trimming stripped 2 bases from V and 5 bases from J, with 11 bases between. The CDR3 is 14 residues long. The germline CDR1 and CDR2 sequences are MNHEY and SVGEGT. The CDR3 DNA reads TGTGCCAGCAGTTACAGTAGGGTTGTAGATACGCAGTATTTT. Translated, it gives CASSYSRVVDTQYF.

V gene TRBV12-3 or TRBV12-4 combines with J gene TRBJ2-7; tentatively, D is TRBD1 (7 bases). The V end was cut by 2 bases, the J end by 4 bases, with 12 bases between. There are 14 residues in the CDR3. The CDR3 DNA reads as TGTGCCAGCAGTTTACGGGACAGCGGGTACGAGCAGTACTTC. Residues: CASSLRDSGYEQYF.

The chain couples TRBV5-5 to TRBJ2-5, with 12 bases aligning to TRBD2. The length of the CDR3 is 15 residues. Germline V gene sequence: CDR1 SGHKS, CDR2 YYEKEE (reference sequence). V was pared by 4 bases and J by 4 bases, with 5 bases of the junction left unmatched. CDR3 loop: CASSPGLAGRETQYF. CDR3 sequence (DNA): TGTGCCAGCAGCCCCGGACTAGCGGGGAGAGAGACCCAGTACTTC. The variable domain in full, completed from reference TRBV5-5 and TRBJ2-5, reads DAGVTQSPTHLIKTRGQQVTLRCSPISGHKSVSWYQQVLGQGPQFIFQYYEKEERGRGNFPDRFSARQFPNYSSELNVNALLLGDSALYLCASSPGLAGRETQYFGPGTRLLVL.

V and J are TRBV7-9 and TRBJ2-7; perhaps TRBD2 as D (5 bases). This CDR3 has 15 amino acids. With 5 bases removed from V and 3 bases from J, the gap between germline ends came to 17 bases. From germline, CDR1 is SEHNR and CDR2 FQNEAQ (reference sequence). This CDR3 is CASSPPWETGYEQYF. CDR3 bases: TGTGCCAGCAGCCCCCCCTGGGAGACTGGCTACGAGCAGTACTTC.

The V and J genes are TRBV29-1 and TRBJ2-3, with D perhaps TRBD1 (6 bases). CDR3 length: 14 residues. With 2 bases removed from V and 4 bases from J, the gap between germline ends came to 13 bases. CDR1 is SQVTM and CDR2 is ANQGSEA in the germline V gene. DNA for the CDR3: TGCAGCGTTGAAAACAGGGCGGAATCAGATACGCAGTATTTT. Protein product: CSVENRAESDTQYF.

The sample holds one count of this clonotype. V is TRBV4-2 and J is TRBJ1-5; maybe TRBD1 (5 bases). Trimming removed 1 base at V and 3 bases at J, with 10 bases between. This CDR3 has 15 residues. Germline CDR1 is LGHNA and CDR2 is YNFKEQ. The CDR3 DNA is TGTGCCAGCAGCCAAGCGGGGCAGACCAATCAGCCCCAGCATTTT. Protein product: CASSQAGQTNQPQHF.

The sample holds one count of this clonotype. It may be a read error: a sequence one base away is much more abundant. The chain has TRBV7-9 and TRBJ1-1; D unresolved. The CDR3 sequence is 14 residues long. CDR1 and CDR2 from the germline V gene are SEHNR and FQNEAQ (reference sequence). DNA of the CDR3: TGTTCCAGCAGCTTAGACGGCCAGGCACTTGAAGCTTTCTTT. Translated: CSSSLDGQALEAFF.

V and J are TRBV5-1 and TRBJ2-1; 7 positions agree with TRBD1. Germline trimming cut 2 bases from V and 7 bases from J; bases unmatched to any gene: 9. Per the germline V gene, CDR1 is SGHRS and CDR2 is YFSETQ. The CDR3 consists of 15 residues. The CDR3 sequence is CASSLEGGAGNEQFF. In nucleotides, the CDR3 is TGCGCCAGCAGCTTAGAAGGGGGCGCCGGGAATGAGCAGTTCTTC. Based on the CDR3 plus reference TRBV5-1 and TRBJ2-1, the full variable domain is KAGVTQTPRYLIKTRGQQVTLSCSPISGHRSVSWYQQTPGQGLQFLFEYFSETQRNKGNFPGRFSGRQFSNSRSEMNVSTLELGDSALYLCASSLEGGAGNEQFFGPGTRLTVL.

This clonotype showed up many times. This chain uses TRBV5-1 with TRBJ2-3; no definite D call. CDR1 and CDR2 (germline): SGHRS, YFSETQ. This CDR3 has 13 residues. Trimming shortened V by 1 base and J by 7 bases, and 10 bases separated the two germline ends. CDR3 coding DNA: TGCGCCAGCAGCTTGCCCCCTTTCAATACGCAGTATTTT. This sequence encodes CASSLPPFNTQYF.

Regarding this clonotype: A far larger clone is only one base removed, so a read error is likely. The J gene is TRBJ2-1, the V gene TRBV12-3 or TRBV12-4; 7 bases fit TRBD1. V was clipped by 3 bases and J by 10 bases; unmatched bases: 9. The CDR3 runs 14 residues. The CDR3 sequence is CASSLGTAFYEQFF. DNA of the CDR3: TGTGCCAGCAGTTTGGGGACAGCTTTTTACGAGCAGTTCTTC.

By its share, this clonotype is medium-sized. The chain combines TRBV5-1 with TRBJ1-1; D perhaps matches TRBD1 (5 bases). Germline loops: CDR1 SGHRS, CDR2 YFSETQ. The CDR3 loop spans 15 amino acids. V dropped 4 bases and J dropped 2 bases, with 15 bases sitting between them. Written as DNA, the CDR3 is TGCGCCAGCAGCCTGCTGGGGACGGATAACACTGAAGCTTTCTTT. Encoded protein: CASSLLGTDNTEAFF.

This clonotype occurred many times. V gene TRBV5-1 combines with J gene TRBJ2-7, with D tentatively TRBD1 (5 bases). CDR3 size: 12 residues. From germline, CDR1 is SGHRS and CDR2 YFSETQ. V was shortened by 1 base and J by 6 bases, with 8 bases between the two germline ends. CDR3 bases: TGCGCCAGCAGCTTGACAGGTGGCGAGCAGTACTTC. Protein product: CASSLTGGEQYF.